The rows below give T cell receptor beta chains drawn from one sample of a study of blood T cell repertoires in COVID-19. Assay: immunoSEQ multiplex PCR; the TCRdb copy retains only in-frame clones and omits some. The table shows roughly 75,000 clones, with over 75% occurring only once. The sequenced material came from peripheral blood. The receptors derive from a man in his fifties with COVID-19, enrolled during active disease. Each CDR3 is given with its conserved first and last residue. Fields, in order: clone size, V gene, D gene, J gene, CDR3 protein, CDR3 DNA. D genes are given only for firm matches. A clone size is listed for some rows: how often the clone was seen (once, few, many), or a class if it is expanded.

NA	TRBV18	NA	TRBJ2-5	CASSPRYDIQETQYF	TGTGCCAGCTCACCACGGTACGACATACAAGAGACCCAGTACTTC
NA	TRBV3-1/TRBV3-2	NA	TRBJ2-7	CASSQARRTREQYF	TGTGCCAGCAGCCAAGCTCGGAGGACGAGGGAGCAGTACTTC
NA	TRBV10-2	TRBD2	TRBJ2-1	CASSVVAGAYNEQFF	TGCGCCAGCAGTGTTGTAGCGGGGGCTTACAATGAGCAGTTCTTC
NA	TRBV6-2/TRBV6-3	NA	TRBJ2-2	CASSPGSDLNTGELFF	TGTGCCAGCAGCCCCGGGAGCGACCTGAACACCGGGGAGCTGTTTTTT
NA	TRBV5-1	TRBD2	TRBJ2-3	CASSRREGTDTQYF	TGCGCCTCGTCTAGGCGGGAGGGCACAGATACGCAGTATTTT
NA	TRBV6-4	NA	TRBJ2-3	CASSEKGDTDTQYF	TGTGCCAGCAGTGAAAAGGGGGACACAGATACGCAGTATTTT
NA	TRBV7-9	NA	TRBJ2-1	CASSLASSDEQFF	TGTGCCAGCAGCTTAGCGTCCAGCGATGAGCAGTTCTTC
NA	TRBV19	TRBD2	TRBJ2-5	CASSASGLKETQYF	TGTGCCAGTAGTGCGTCGGGACTAAAAGAGACCCAGTACTTC
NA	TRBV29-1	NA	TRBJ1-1	CSVESDRGTEAFF	TGCAGCGTTGAAAGCGACCGGGGGACTGAAGCTTTCTTT
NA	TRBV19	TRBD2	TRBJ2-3	CASSAPSGSTDTQYF	TGTGCCAGTAGTGCACCTAGCGGAAGCACAGATACGCAGTATTTT
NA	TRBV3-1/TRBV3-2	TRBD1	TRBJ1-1	CASSQKRGQGHTEAFF	TGTGCCAGCAGCCAAAAAAGGGGGCAGGGCCACACTGAAGCTTTCTTT
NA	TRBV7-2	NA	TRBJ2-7	CASSLRPGQLGEQYF	TGTGCCAGCAGCTTACGGCCAGGACAGCTGGGCGAGCAGTACTTC
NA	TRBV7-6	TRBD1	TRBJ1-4	CASSPGGQGAEKLFF	TGTGCCAGCAGCCCAGGGGGACAGGGGGCTGAAAAACTGTTTTTT
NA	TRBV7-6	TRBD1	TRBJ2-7	CASSLGQGAYEQYF	TGTGCCAGCAGCTTGGGACAGGGGGCTTACGAGCAGTACTTC
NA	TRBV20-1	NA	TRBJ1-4	CSAREEEKLFF	TGCAGTGCTAGAGAGGAGGAAAAACTGTTTTTT
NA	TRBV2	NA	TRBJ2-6	CASSLQGHSGANVLTF	TGTGCCAGCAGTCTGCAGGGGCACTCTGGGGCCAACGTCCTGACTTTC
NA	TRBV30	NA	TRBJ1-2	CAWSDSAAGYTF	TGTGCCTGGAGTGATTCTGCGGCTGGCTACACCTTC
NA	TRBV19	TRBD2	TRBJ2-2	CASSIKGSGGSTGELFF	TGTGCCAGTAGTATAAAAGGTTCGGGAGGGTCCACCGGGGAGCTGTTTTTT
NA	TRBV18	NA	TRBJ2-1	CASSLLTGGHNEQFF	TGTGCCAGCTCACTCCTAACCGGGGGGCACAATGAGCAGTTCTTC
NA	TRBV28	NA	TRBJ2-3	CASREEDTQYF	TGTGCCAGCAGAGAGGAAGATACGCAGTATTTT
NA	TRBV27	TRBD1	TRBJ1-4	CASRRGQANEKLFF	TGTGCCAGCAGAAGGGGGCAGGCTAATGAAAAACTGTTTTTT
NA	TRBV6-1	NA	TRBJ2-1	CASSEEDSDYNEQFF	TGTGCCAGCAGTGAAGAGGACTCCGACTACAATGAGCAGTTCTTC
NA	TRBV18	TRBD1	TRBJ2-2	CASSPGTGAVTGELFF	TGTGCCAGCTCACCGGGGACAGGGGCGGTCACCGGGGAGCTGTTTTTT
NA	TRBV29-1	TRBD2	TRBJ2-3	CSVRKTAGGPDTQYF	TGCAGCGTTCGGAAAACGGCGGGAGGACCAGATACGCAGTATTTT
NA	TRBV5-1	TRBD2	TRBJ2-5	CASSSGLAGGLGQETQYF	TGCGCCAGCAGCTCCGGACTAGCGGGAGGCCTGGGGCAAGAGACCCAGTACTTC
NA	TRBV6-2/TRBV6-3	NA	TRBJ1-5	CASSYLQNNQPQHF	TGTGCCAGCAGTTACTTACAGAACAATCAGCCCCAGCATTTT
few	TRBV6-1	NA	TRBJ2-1	CASSESTEMNEQFF	TGTGCCAGCAGTGAATCAACCGAGATGAATGAGCAGTTCTTC
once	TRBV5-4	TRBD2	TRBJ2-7	CASSLAGGSYEQYF	TGTGCCAGCAGCCTAGCGGGAGGCTCCTACGAGCAGTACTTC
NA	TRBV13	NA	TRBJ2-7	CASSVKTTRYEQYF	TGTGCCAGCAGCGTAAAGACTACTAGATACGAGCAGTACTTC
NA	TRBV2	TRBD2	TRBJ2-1	CARGSGRALNEQFF	TGTGCCAGGGGGAGCGGGAGGGCCCTTAATGAGCAGTTCTTC
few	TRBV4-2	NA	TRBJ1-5	CASSQDIDNSNQPQHF	TGTGCCAGCAGCCAAGATATTGACAACAGCAATCAGCCCCAGCATTTT
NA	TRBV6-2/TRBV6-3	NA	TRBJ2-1	CASSTLRNEQFF	TGTGCCAGCAGTACCCTCAGAAATGAGCAGTTCTTC
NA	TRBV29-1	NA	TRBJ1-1	CSVEGMGGGMNTEAFF	TGCAGCGTTGAAGGTATGGGAGGAGGCATGAACACTGAAGCTTTCTTT
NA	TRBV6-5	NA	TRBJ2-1	CASRPGGGYNEQFF	TGTGCCAGCAGACCTGGGGGAGGCTACAATGAGCAGTTCTTC
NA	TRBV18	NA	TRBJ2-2	CASSPLDRNTGELFF	TGTGCCAGCTCACCATTGGACAGGAACACCGGGGAGCTGTTTTTT
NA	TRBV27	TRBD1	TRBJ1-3	CASSKTGTGVGNTIYF	TGTGCCAGCAGCAAAACCGGGACAGGGGTAGGAAACACCATATATTTT
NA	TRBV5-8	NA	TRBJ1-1	CASSLSGVNTEAFF	TGTGCCAGCAGCTTGTCGGGGGTAAACACTGAAGCTTTCTTT
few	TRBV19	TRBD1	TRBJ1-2	CASTLGAQGNYGYTF	TGTGCCAGTACCTTAGGGGCACAGGGGAACTATGGCTACACCTTC
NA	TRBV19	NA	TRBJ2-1	CASSSLPGHNNEQFF	TGTGCCAGTAGTAGCCTCCCGGGACACAACAATGAGCAGTTCTTC
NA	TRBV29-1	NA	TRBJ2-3	CSVAPQGRTADTQYF	TGCAGCGTTGCGCCACAGGGTAGGACAGCAGATACGCAGTATTTT
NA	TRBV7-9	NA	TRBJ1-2	CASSPFRGSYGYTF	TGTGCCAGCAGCCCCTTTCGCGGTTCCTATGGCTACACCTTC
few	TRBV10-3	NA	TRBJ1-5	CATAGGGGNQPQHF	TGTGCCACCGCCGGAGGCGGAGGCAATCAGCCCCAGCATTTT
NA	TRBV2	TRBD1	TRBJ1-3	CASSGQGRAAGNTIYF	TGTGCCAGCAGTGGACAGGGACGCGCCGCGGGAAACACCATATATTTT
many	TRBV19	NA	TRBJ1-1	CASTQSGGAGTEAFF	TGTGCCAGTACCCAAAGCGGGGGCGCGGGCACTGAAGCTTTCTTT
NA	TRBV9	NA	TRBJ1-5	CASSRDNNQPQHF	TGTGCCAGCTCTAGGGACAACAATCAGCCCCAGCATTTT
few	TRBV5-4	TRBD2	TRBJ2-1	CASSRTSGHNEQFF	TGTGCCAGCAGTCGGACTAGCGGGCACAATGAGCAGTTCTTC
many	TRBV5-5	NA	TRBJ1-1	CASSLVGRATEAFF	TGTGCCAGCAGCTTGGTGGGCAGGGCGACTGAAGCTTTCTTT
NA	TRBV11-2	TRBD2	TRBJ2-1	CASSLGVGAGVDEQFF	TGTGCCAGCAGCTTGGGAGTCGGTGCGGGAGTAGATGAGCAGTTCTTC
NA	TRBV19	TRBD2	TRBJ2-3	CASSIGLAETDTQYF	TGTGCCAGTAGTATTGGGCTAGCGGAAACAGATACGCAGTATTTT
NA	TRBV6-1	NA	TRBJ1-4	CASSENPEEVGKLFF	TGTGCCAGCAGTGAAAACCCTGAGGAGGTGGGAAAACTGTTTTTT
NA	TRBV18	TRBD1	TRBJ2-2	CASSPRQGTNTGELFF	TGTGCCAGCTCACCGCGACAGGGGACGAACACCGGGGAGCTGTTTTTT
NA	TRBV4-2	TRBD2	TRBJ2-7	CASSQGGLAGGLEQYF	TGTGCCAGCAGCCAAGGGGGACTAGCGGGAGGTCTTGAGCAGTACTTC
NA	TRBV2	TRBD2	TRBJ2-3	CASRTLLAGTDTQYF	TGTGCCAGCAGAACCCTACTAGCGGGCACAGATACGCAGTATTTT
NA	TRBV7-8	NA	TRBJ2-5	CASSLDLAETQYF	TGTGCCAGCAGCTTAGACTTAGCGGAGACCCAGTACTTC
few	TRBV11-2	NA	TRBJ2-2	CASSLLGTGELFF	TGTGCCAGCAGCTTGCTAGGTACCGGGGAGCTGTTTTTT
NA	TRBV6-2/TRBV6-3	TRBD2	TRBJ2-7	CASSKGLAILDEQYF	TGTGCCAGCAGTAAGGGACTAGCGATTTTGGACGAGCAGTACTTC
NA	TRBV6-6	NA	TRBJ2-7	CASSYPTGSYEQYF	TGTGCCAGCAGTTACCCGACAGGCTCCTACGAGCAGTACTTC
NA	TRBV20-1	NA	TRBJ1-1	CSARAVTEAFF	TGCAGTGCTAGAGCGGTCACTGAAGCTTTCTTT
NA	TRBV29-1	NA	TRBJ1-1	CSVEEWGVRLNTEAFF	TGCAGCGTTGAAGAATGGGGGGTCAGGCTGAACACTGAAGCTTTCTTT